This T cell receptor (beta chain) was recovered during a study of OX40 agonist ivuxolimab in advanced cancers. Study-level background: Partial responses occurred in three patients (one hepatocellular carcinoma, two cutaneous melanoma).

TCRdb's table, derived via immunoSEQ multiplex PCR, lists solely in-frame clones and lacks some. The sample comprises approximately 49,000 clones, 70% to 90% of which are singletons, and 7.5% to 10% rests with the top ten. As for this clone: Its antigen is not identified.

Points from the study as a whole: On average, a greater number of expanded clones characterised CD8+ T cells relative to CD4+.

The CDR3 loop spans 12 amino acids. It was autoimmune disease history or systemic immunosuppression that excluded patients. Blood was sampled at baseline, cycle 4 day 1, and cycle 7 day 1. Material: CD4+ or CD8+ T cells sorted from blood, obtained in a trial of the OX40 agonist ivuxolimab. The rearrangement links TRBV7-5 to TRBJ1-1. TRBV7-5 is termed a pseudogene. The TCR was taken from an adult with an advanced solid tumor such as melanoma, head and neck, liver or kidney cancer. CDR3 in amino acids: CARSLRGTEAFF. The CDR3 nucleotides read TGTGCCAGAAGCCTCCGTGGAACTGAAGCTTTCTTT.